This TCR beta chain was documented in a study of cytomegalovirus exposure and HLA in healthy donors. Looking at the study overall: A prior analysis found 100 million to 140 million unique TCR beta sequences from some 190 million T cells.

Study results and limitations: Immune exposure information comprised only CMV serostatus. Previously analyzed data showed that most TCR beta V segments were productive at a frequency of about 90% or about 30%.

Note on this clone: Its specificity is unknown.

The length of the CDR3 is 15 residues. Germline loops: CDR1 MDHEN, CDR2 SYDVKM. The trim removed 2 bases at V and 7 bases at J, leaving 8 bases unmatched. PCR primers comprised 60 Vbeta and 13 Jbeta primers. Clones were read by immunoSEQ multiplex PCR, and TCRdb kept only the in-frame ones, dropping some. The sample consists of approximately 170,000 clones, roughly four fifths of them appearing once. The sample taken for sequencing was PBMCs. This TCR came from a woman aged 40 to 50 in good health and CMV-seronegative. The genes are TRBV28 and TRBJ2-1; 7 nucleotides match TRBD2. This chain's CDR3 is CASSLLAGEGNEQFF. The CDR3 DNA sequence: TGTGCCAGCAGTTTACTGGCGGGAGAAGGGAATGAGCAGTTCTTC.